The present TCR beta chain was sequenced within a study of blood T cell repertoires in COVID-19. The CDR3 runs 16 residues. V gave up 3 bases and J gave up 8 bases; unmatched junction bases: 12. Germline V gene sequence: CDR1 SGHRS, CDR2 YFSETQ. Per the authors' pipeline: Quantification of nucleated cells was approximated via reference gene primer amplification. Repertoires were generated with immunoSEQ multiplex PCR, while TCRdb's copy carries only in-frame clones and drops some. The D gene and trimming were derived from the DNA, and the V and J assignments and clone size from that table. The table shows some 200,000 clones, with around 87% occurring only once.

The J gene is TRBJ1-4, the V gene TRBV5-1, with 8 bases matching TRBD1. The source material was PBMCs or T cells enriched from blood (not recorded which). This receptor was identified in a man aged 25 to 40 in a cohort exposed to, infected with or recovered from COVID-19 (not recorded which). The CDR3 sequence: CASSYEGTGGSEKLFF. The CDR3 DNA sequence: TGCGCCAGCAGCTATGAAGGCACAGGGGGGAGCGAAAAACTGTTTTTT.